The clone carrying this T cell receptor beta chain was detected once. Its antigen is unidentified. Other DNA sequences from this sample encode an identical CDR3 as well. The data were taken from a study of shared clonotypes between healthy human individuals. Study-level results: With few donors, the genetic and exposure-history diversity represented was limited.

The healthy adult donors were HIV-negative and reported no recent acute infections or vaccinations. V gave up 6 bases and J gave up 2 bases, with 8 bases separating them. The CDR3 length is 13 residues. CDR1 LNHDA and CDR2 SQIVND come from the germline V gene (reference sequence). Profiling relied on immunoSEQ multiplex PCR, and the TCRdb table lists in-frame clones only, not all of them. The sample lists 700,000 or so clones; approximately 79% were seen once. The chain uses TRBV19 and TRBJ1-5; D is unresolved. This TCR was sampled from a young woman in good health. Material: memory CD4+ T cells sorted from blood. Subset described: CD45RA-negative fraction. The CDR3 sequence: CASRTGGNQPQHF. CDR3 bases: TGTGCCAGTAGAACTGGGGGCAATCAGCCCCAGCATTTT. The variable domain in full, completed from reference TRBV19 and TRBJ1-5, reads DGGITQSPKYLFRKEGQNVTLSCEQNLNHDAMYWYRQDPGQGLRLIYYSQIVNDFQKGDIAEGYSVSREKKESFPLTVTSAQKNPTAFYLCASRTGGNQPQHFGDGTRLSIL.